This is a list of T cell receptor beta chains from one sample in a study of OX40 agonist ivuxolimab in advanced cancers. Some clones are missing from TCRdb's copy, which holds only in-frame ones; the method was immunoSEQ multiplex PCR. This sample carries more than 55,000 clones, 65% to 85% of them seen once, and the ten largest clones take 5%. The sequences come from CD4+ or CD8+ T cells sorted from blood, collected in a trial of the OX40 agonist ivuxolimab. The receptors stem from an adult with an advanced solid tumor such as melanoma, head and neck, liver or kidney cancer. Both conserved end residues are part of each CDR3. A D gene is named only where the DNA matches it firmly. Where a row states a size, it is once, few, many or the class of an expanded clone; other rows omit it.

clone size: .; D gene: .; V gene: TRBV5-6; J gene: TRBJ1-4; CDR3 protein: CASSLAPSGAGEKLFF; CDR3 DNA: TGTGCCAGCAGCTTGGCACCGTCGGGGGCGGGTGAAAAACTGTTTTTT
clone size: .; D gene: .; V gene: TRBV10-3; J gene: TRBJ1-3; CDR3 protein: CATNRDHSGNTIYF; CDR3 DNA: TGTGCCACCAACAGAGATCACTCTGGAAACACCATATATTTT
clone size: .; D gene: .; V gene: TRBV7-8; J gene: TRBJ1-2; CDR3 protein: CASSRGYDNYGYTF; CDR3 DNA: TGTGCCAGCAGCCGAGGGTACGATAACTATGGCTACACCTTC
clone size: .; D gene: TRBD1; V gene: TRBV5-4; J gene: TRBJ2-7; CDR3 protein: CASSSSGTGPYEQYF; CDR3 DNA: TGTGCCAGCAGTTCTTCCGGGACAGGTCCCTACGAGCAGTACTTC
clone size: .; D gene: .; V gene: TRBV29-1; J gene: TRBJ2-2; CDR3 protein: CCVTVNTGELFF; CDR3 DNA: TGCTGTGTGACGGTTAACACCGGGGAGCTGTTTTTT
clone size: .; D gene: TRBD2; V gene: TRBV27; J gene: TRBJ2-6; CDR3 protein: CASGRGNSGANVLTF; CDR3 DNA: TGTGCCAGCGGGAGGGGCAACTCTGGGGCCAACGTCCTGACTTTC
clone size: .; D gene: TRBD1; V gene: TRBV9; J gene: TRBJ2-7; CDR3 protein: CASSGTGYEQYF; CDR3 DNA: TGTGCCAGCAGCGGGACAGGGTACGAGCAGTACTTC
clone size: few; D gene: .; V gene: TRBV6-6; J gene: TRBJ1-5; CDR3 protein: CASSQDSLGSQPQHF; CDR3 DNA: TGTGCCAGCAGCCAAGACAGTCTAGGTAGTCAGCCCCAGCATTTT
clone size: few; D gene: TRBD2; V gene: TRBV30; J gene: TRBJ2-3; CDR3 protein: CAWAGLAVGDTQYF; CDR3 DNA: TGTGCCTGGGCTGGACTAGCGGTGGGAGATACGCAGTATTTT
clone size: .; D gene: TRBD2; V gene: TRBV19; J gene: TRBJ2-7; CDR3 protein: CASSMGLAGLSYEQYF; CDR3 DNA: TGTGCCAGTAGTATGGGTCTAGCGGGGCTCTCCTACGAGCAGTACTTC
clone size: .; D gene: TRBD1; V gene: TRBV25-1; J gene: TRBJ1-2; CDR3 protein: CASSENAGTEYGYTF; CDR3 DNA: TGTGCCAGCAGTGAAAATGCCGGGACAGAATATGGCTACACCTTC
clone size: few; D gene: .; V gene: TRBV2; J gene: TRBJ2-3; CDR3 protein: CASSETGGFTDTQYF; CDR3 DNA: TGTGCCAGCAGTGAGACCGGGGGCTTCACAGATACGCAGTATTTT
clone size: .; D gene: TRBD2; V gene: TRBV19; J gene: TRBJ2-1; CDR3 protein: CASEIGGVGREQFF; CDR3 DNA: TGTGCCAGCGAAATCGGGGGGGTCGGTCGGGAGCAGTTCTTC
clone size: .; D gene: .; V gene: TRBV7-2; J gene: TRBJ1-2; CDR3 protein: CASSLLFSHVDGYTF; CDR3 DNA: TGTGCCAGCAGCTTACTCTTTTCCCACGTTGATGGCTACACCTTC
clone size: .; D gene: .; V gene: TRBV27; J gene: TRBJ1-1; CDR3 protein: CASSLSTGNTEAFF; CDR3 DNA: TGTGCCAGCAGTTTATCGACAGGGAACACTGAAGCTTTCTTT
clone size: .; D gene: .; V gene: TRBV6-5; J gene: TRBJ2-7; CDR3 protein: CASSPRVSKHYEQYF; CDR3 DNA: TGTGCCAGCAGTCCCCGTGTTTCCAAGCACTACGAGCAGTACTTC
clone size: .; D gene: .; V gene: TRBV14; J gene: TRBJ2-1; CDR3 protein: CASTPREGSYNEQFF; CDR3 DNA: TGTGCCAGCACCCCGCGGGAAGGGTCCTACAATGAGCAGTTCTTC
clone size: .; D gene: .; V gene: TRBV27; J gene: TRBJ1-5; CDR3 protein: CASSPQNSNQPQHF; CDR3 DNA: TGTGCCAGCAGTCCCCAGAATAGCAATCAGCCCCAGCATTTT
clone size: .; D gene: .; V gene: TRBV18; J gene: TRBJ1-2; CDR3 protein: CASSFVFDQIANYGYTF; CDR3 DNA: TGTGCCAGCTCTTTCGTTTTCGATCAAATCGCTAACTATGGCTACACCTTC
clone size: .; D gene: .; V gene: TRBV5-4; J gene: TRBJ2-3; CDR3 protein: CASSFGLARSTDTQYF; CDR3 DNA: TGTGCCAGCAGCTTCGGGCTAGCGCGGAGCACAGATACGCAGTATTTT
clone size: .; D gene: .; V gene: TRBV28; J gene: TRBJ2-5; CDR3 protein: CASTLGRLQETQYF; CDR3 DNA: TGTGCCAGCACCCTTGGACGGCTACAAGAGACCCAGTACTTC
clone size: .; D gene: TRBD2; V gene: TRBV2; J gene: TRBJ2-7; CDR3 protein: CASSLGTSGLYEQYF; CDR3 DNA: TGTGCCAGCAGTTTGGGGACTAGCGGACTCTACGAGCAGTACTTC
clone size: .; D gene: .; V gene: TRBV18; J gene: TRBJ2-7; CDR3 protein: CASSPSIGYEQYF; CDR3 DNA: TGTGCCAGCTCACCATCTATTGGGTACGAGCAGTACTTC
clone size: .; D gene: TRBD1; V gene: TRBV6-1; J gene: TRBJ2-2; CDR3 protein: CASTDRASTGELFF; CDR3 DNA: TGTGCCAGCACGGACAGGGCATCTACCGGGGAGCTGTTTTTT
clone size: .; D gene: .; V gene: TRBV4-1; J gene: TRBJ1-2; CDR3 protein: CASSQVAAVGALANYGYTF; CDR3 DNA: TGCGCCAGCAGCCAAGTTGCGGCTGTTGGGGCGTTAGCTAACTATGGCTACACCTTC
clone size: .; D gene: .; V gene: TRBV2; J gene: TRBJ2-4; CDR3 protein: CASSDRDNIQYF; CDR3 DNA: TGTGCCAGCAGTGATCGGGACAACATTCAGTACTTC
clone size: medium-sized; D gene: .; V gene: TRBV6-5; J gene: TRBJ2-2; CDR3 protein: CASIDGNTGELFF; CDR3 DNA: TGTGCCAGCATTGATGGGAACACCGGGGAGCTGTTTTTT
clone size: few; D gene: .; V gene: TRBV7-9; J gene: TRBJ2-7; CDR3 protein: CASSLEQNYEQYF; CDR3 DNA: TGTGCCAGCAGCTTAGAACAGAACTACGAGCAGTACTTC
clone size: .; D gene: .; V gene: TRBV11-2; J gene: TRBJ1-3; CDR3 protein: CASSPPQGGNTIYF; CDR3 DNA: TGTGCCAGCAGCCCGCCACAGGGCGGAAACACCATATATTTT
clone size: .; D gene: .; V gene: TRBV30; J gene: TRBJ1-6; CDR3 protein: CAWSEAGSNSPLHF; CDR3 DNA: TGTGCCTGGAGTGAGGCAGGGTCTAATTCACCCCTCCACTTT
clone size: .; D gene: TRBD1; V gene: TRBV15; J gene: TRBJ1-4; CDR3 protein: CATSRDLGTGNEKLFF; CDR3 DNA: TGTGCCACCAGCAGAGATCTTGGGACAGGGAACGAAAAACTGTTTTTT
clone size: few; D gene: .; V gene: TRBV7-8; J gene: TRBJ2-1; CDR3 protein: CASSPGTVSSYNEQFF; CDR3 DNA: TGTGCCAGCAGTCCTGGGACCGTCAGCTCCTACAATGAGCAGTTCTTC